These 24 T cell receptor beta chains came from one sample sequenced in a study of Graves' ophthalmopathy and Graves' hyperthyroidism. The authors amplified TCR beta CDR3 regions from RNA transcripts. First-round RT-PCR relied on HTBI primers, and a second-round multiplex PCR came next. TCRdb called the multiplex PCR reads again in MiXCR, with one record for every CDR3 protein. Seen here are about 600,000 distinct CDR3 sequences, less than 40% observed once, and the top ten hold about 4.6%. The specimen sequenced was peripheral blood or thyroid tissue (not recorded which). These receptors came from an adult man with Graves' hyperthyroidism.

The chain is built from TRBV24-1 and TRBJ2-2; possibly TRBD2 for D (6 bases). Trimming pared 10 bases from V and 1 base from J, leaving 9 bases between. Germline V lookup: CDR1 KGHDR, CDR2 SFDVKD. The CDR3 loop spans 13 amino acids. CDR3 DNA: TGTGCCACGAGCGGGCTGAACACCGGGGAGCTGTTTTTT. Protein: CATSGLNTGELFF.

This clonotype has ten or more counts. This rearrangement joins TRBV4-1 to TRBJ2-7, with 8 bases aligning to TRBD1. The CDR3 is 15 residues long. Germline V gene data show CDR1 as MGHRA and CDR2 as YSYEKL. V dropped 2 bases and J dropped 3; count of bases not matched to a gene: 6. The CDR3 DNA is TGCGCCAGCAGCCAACGGCAGGGGGCCTTCTACGAGCAGTACTTC. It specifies CASSQRQGAFYEQYF.

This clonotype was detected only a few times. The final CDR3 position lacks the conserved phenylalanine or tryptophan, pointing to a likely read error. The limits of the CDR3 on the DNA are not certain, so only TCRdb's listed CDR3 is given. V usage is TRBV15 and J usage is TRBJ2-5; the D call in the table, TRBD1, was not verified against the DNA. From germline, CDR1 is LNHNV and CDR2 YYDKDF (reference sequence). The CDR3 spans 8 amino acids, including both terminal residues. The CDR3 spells CATSRAGV.

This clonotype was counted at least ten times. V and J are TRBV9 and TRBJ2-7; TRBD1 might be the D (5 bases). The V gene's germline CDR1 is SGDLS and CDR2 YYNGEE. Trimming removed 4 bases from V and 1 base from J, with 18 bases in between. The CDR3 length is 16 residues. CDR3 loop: CASSPDLRGRSYEQYF. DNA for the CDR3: TGTGCCAGCAGCCCCGATTTAAGGGGCCGATCCTACGAGCAGTACTTC.

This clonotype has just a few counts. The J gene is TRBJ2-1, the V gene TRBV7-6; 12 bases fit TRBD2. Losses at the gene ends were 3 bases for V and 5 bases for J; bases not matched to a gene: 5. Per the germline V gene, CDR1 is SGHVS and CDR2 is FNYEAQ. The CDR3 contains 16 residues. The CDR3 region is CASSFGLAGGHNEQFF. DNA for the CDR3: TGTGCCAGCAGCTTCGGGCTAGCGGGGGGGCACAATGAGCAGTTCTTC.

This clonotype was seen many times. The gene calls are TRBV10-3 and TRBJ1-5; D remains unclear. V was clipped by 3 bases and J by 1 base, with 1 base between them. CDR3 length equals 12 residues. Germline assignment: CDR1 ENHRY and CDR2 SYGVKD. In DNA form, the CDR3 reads TGTGCCATCAGTGACAGCAATCAGCCCCAGCATTTT. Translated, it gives CAISDSNQPQHF.

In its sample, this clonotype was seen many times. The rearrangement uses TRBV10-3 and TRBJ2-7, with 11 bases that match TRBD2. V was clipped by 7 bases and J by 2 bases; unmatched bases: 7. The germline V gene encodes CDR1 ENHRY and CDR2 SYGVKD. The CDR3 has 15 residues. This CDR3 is CAITGTSGPAYEQYF. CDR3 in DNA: TGTGCCATCACCGGGACTAGCGGACCCGCCTACGAGCAGTACTTC.

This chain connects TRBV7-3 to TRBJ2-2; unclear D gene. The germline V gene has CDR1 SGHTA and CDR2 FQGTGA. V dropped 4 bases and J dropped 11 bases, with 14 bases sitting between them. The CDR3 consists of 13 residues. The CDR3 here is CASSWRLSDELFF. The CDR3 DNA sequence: TGTGCCAGCAGCTGGCGGTTGTCCGATGAGCTGTTTTTT.

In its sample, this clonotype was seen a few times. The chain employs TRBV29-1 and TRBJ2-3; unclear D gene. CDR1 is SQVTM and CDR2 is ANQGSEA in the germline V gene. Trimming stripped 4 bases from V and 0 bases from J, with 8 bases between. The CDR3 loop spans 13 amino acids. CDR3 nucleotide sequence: TGCAGCGTTGGGGCGACTAGCACAGATACGCAGTATTTT. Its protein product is CSVGATSTDTQYF.

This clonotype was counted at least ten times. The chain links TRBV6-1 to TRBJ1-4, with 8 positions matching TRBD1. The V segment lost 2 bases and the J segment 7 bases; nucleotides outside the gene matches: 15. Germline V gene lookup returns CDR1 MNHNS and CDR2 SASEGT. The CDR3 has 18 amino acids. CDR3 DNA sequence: TGTGCCAGCAGTGAACTGGTCTCAGGGGGCAGTGGTGGTGAAAAACTGTTTTTT. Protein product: CASSELVSGGSGGEKLFF.

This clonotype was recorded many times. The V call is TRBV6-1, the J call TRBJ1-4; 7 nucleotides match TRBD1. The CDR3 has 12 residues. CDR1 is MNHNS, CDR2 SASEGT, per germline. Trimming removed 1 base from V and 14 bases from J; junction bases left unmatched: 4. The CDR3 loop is CASSEGTGNLFF. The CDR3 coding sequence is TGTGCCAGCAGTGAAGGGACAGGCAACCTGTTTTTT.

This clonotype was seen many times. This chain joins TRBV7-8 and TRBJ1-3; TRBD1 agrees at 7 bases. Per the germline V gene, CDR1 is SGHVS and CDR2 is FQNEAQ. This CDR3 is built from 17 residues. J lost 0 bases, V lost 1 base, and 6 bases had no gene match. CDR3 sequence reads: CASSLGTGAFSGNTIYF. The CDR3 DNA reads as TGTGCCAGCAGCTTAGGCACAGGGGCCTTCTCTGGAAACACCATATATTTT.

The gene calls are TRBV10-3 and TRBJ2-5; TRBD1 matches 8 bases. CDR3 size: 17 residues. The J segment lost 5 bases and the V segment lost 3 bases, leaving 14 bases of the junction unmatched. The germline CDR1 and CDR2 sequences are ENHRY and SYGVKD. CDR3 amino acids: CAISDNLGQGGYETQYF. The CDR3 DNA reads TGTGCCATCAGTGACAACCTCGGACAGGGCGGATATGAGACCCAGTACTTC.

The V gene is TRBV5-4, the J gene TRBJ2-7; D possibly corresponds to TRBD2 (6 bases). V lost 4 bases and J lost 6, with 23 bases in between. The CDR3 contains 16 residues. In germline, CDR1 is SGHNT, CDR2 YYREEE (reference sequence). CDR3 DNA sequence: TGTGCCAGCAGCCCCGGAGGGACGGGCGGTGTGGGCGAGCAGTACTTC. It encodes CASSPGGTGGVGEQYF.

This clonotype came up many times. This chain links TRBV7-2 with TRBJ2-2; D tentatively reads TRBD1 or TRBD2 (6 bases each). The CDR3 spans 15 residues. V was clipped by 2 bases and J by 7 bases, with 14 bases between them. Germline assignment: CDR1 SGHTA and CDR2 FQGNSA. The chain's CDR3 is CASSLLGGVNGELFF. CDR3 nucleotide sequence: TGTGCCAGCAGCTTATTGGGGGGCGTGAACGGGGAGCTGTTTTTT.

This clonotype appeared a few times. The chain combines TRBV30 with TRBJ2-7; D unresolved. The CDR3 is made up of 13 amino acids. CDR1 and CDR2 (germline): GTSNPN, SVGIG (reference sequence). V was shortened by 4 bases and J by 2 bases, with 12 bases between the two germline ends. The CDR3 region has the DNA TGTGCCTGGACACGCAGCGTAACCTACGAGCAGTACTTC. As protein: CAWTRSVTYEQYF.

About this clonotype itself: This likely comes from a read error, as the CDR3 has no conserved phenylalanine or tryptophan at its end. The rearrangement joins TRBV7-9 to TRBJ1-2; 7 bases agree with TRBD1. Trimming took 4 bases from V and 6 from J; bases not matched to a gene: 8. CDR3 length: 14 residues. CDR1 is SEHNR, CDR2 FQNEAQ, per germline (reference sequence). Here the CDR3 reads CASSSTDRDNGYTL. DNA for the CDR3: TGTGCCAGCAGCTCCACTGACAGGGATAATGGCTACACCCTC.

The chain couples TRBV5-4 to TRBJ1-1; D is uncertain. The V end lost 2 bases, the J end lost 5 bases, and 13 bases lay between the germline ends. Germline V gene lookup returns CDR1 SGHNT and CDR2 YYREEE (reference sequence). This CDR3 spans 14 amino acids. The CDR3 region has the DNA TGTGCCAGCAGCTTTGGAGGGTCAAGGACTGAAGCTTTCTTT. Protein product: CASSFGGSRTEAFF.

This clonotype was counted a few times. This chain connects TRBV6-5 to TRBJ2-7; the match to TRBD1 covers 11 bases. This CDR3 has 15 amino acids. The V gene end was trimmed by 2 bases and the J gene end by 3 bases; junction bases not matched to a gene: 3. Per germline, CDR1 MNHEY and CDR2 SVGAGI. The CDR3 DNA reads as TGTGCCAGCAGTTACGGGACAGGGGGGAACTACGAGCAGTACTTC. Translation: CASSYGTGGNYEQYF.

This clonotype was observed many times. The CDR3 region is CASSESGARTYEQYF. CDR3 sequence (DNA): TGTGCCAGCAGTGAAAGTGGAGCTAGGACCTACGAGCAGTACTTC. The chain couples TRBV2 to TRBJ2-7; D gene ambiguous. Germline V gene data show CDR1 as SNHLY and CDR2 as FYNNEI. Deletions cut 2 bases from V and 2 bases from J, with 13 bases between. The CDR3 covers 15 residues.

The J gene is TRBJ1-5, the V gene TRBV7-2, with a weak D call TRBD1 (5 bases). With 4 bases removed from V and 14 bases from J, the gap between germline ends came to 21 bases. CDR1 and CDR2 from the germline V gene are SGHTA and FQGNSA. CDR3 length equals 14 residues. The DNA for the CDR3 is TGTGCCAGCAGCTCCTCACGGGGCATTGCCTACGAGCATTTT. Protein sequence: CASSSSRGIAYEHF.

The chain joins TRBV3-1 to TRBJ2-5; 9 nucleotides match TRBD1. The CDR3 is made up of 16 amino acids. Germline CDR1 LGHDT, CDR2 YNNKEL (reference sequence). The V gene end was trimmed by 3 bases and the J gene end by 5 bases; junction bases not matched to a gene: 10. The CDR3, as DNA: TGTGCCAGCAGCCATTCCACAGGGGGCAACTCTGAGACCCAGTACTTC. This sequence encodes CASSHSTGGNSETQYF.

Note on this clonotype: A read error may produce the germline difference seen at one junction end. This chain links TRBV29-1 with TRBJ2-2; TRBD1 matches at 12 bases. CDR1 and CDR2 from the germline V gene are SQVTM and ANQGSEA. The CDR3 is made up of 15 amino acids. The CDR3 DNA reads TGCAGCGTTGAGAGCCGGGACAGGGGGCTTGGTGAGCAGTTTTTT. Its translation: CSVESRDRGLGEQFF.

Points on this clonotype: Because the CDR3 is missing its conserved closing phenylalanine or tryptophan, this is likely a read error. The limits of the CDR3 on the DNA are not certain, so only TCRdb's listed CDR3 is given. CDR3 amino acids: CSVRRGTTMSSC. The chain combines TRBV29-1 with TRBJ2-1; the table's D call, TRBD1, has no DNA check behind it. The length of the CDR3 is 12 amino acids, counting both ends. Germline-derived CDR1 and CDR2 are SQVTM and ANQGSEA.